This record covers a single T cell receptor beta chain. Mismatch with germline at one junction end may stem from a read error. Libraries were built with the immunoSEQ multiplex PCR assay. In most patients, genomic DNA was isolated using the Qiagen DNeasy Blood and Tissue Kit and sent frozen to Adaptive Biotechnologies for TCR sequencing. High-throughput TCR-beta CDR3 sequencing of genomic DNA from most patients was performed by Adaptive Biotechnologies. The study's own analysis went as follows. Adaptive's ImmunoSEQ software supplied the TCR sequencing data for under 20 patients, while MiXCR and VDJtools were used to process a few other patients. CD4 versus CD8 sorting errors were corrected by removing sequences found in both subsets at a frequency ratio below 5:1. Because the origin of CDR3 nucleotide sequences shared between donor and recipient could not be assigned, those sequences were removed. At least 2-fold expansion over unstimulated cells and a minimum CFSE-low frequency of 0.002% (template counts) or 0.001% (read counts) were required for clones to be classified as alloreactive. Clones detected in sequenced pre-transplant spleen, lymph node, or MLR CFSE-low populations of the donor or recipient were defined as mappable. Cumulative frequency of alloreactive clones was calculated as a percentage of all sequences weighted by copy number. In its TCRdb copy, this immuneACCESS table keeps in-frame sequences only and misses some clones. Where compared with another copy, unresolved V genes explain less than half of these, and the others have no known cause. V, J and clone size reflect that table, while D and trimming were determined from the DNA. In this sample the table shows about 6,900 clones, 20% to 25% of which occur a single time. 3.5% to 5.5% of the sample rests with the top ten.

These data are taken from a study of graft-versus-host responses after intestinal transplantation listed by TCRdb under 2021. About the investigation overall: The transplants that recipients got were multivisceral, liver-intestinal, or isolated intestinal. All recipients received anti-thymocyte globulin induction followed by maintenance tacrolimus and steroids for 3 to 4 years. Bulk TCR-beta CDR3 sequencing was used to track graft-versus-host and host-versus-graft alloreactive T cell clones in the graft, circulation and bone marrow after intestinal transplantation. Alloreactive clones were identified by sequencing pre-transplant mixed lymphocyte reaction products and comparing these products with unstimulated pre-transplant donor and recipient T cells. A cohort of about two dozen intestinal transplant recipients, including one retransplant, was enrolled, and a few patients lacking pretransplant specimens were excluded. A peak of at least 4% donor T cells among recipient peripheral blood mononuclear cells was the definition used for donor T cell macrochimerism. Rather than being sequenced by the commercial service, samples from three later patients were sequenced in-house on an Illumina MiSeq and processed with MiXCR. Points the paper makes about the study in general: GvH clones were detected in recipient bone marrow, and some appeared earlier in ileal mucosa or blood, consistent with an intestinal mucosal origin. The relatively low number and heterogeneity of intestinal transplant patients limited the conclusions. High GvH to HvG T cell clonal ratios were observed in the allografts of patients with donor T cell macrochimerism. Early after transplant, peak levels of circulating GvH clones were found to be associated with declines in HvG clones.

In the paper's terms, the time point label means: cells obtained before transplantation from donor or recipient. In the mixed lymphocyte reactions, about 200,000 CFSE-labeled pre-transplant responders were plated with about 200,000 irradiated violet-dye-labeled stimulators and cultured for approximately 6 days. After the mixed lymphocyte reaction, proliferating CD3+CD4+CFSE-low and CD3+CD8+CFSE-low responder cells were FACS-sorted on a BD Influx sorter. The germline V gene specifies SGHRS as CDR1 and YFSETQ as CDR2. The CDR3 measures 16 amino acids from cysteine to phenylalanine. CDR3 DNA is the only sequence kept; it has 48 bases, read in frame from the first base.

This sample comprised alloreactive CD4+ T cells from a mixed lymphocyte reaction culture, obtained before transplantation. This specimen's cell subset or site label, per the study, means: CFSE-low proliferating T cells sorted from roughly 6-day pre-transplant mixed lymphocyte reaction (GvH or HvG direction). The sequence joins TRBV5-1 to TRBJ1-2; TRBD1 might be the D gene, on 6 matching bases. This sequence originates from a human patient who was an organ donor for intestinal transplantation. Here is the DNA: TGCGCCAGCAACTTGGGCCCGGACAGTATATTATATGGCTACACCTTC. Its product reads: CASNLGPDSILYGYTF.